This section outlines one T cell receptor (beta chain) sequence together with its context. The antigen remains undetermined. The treatment here: 19 received Ad26.COV2.S at low or high dose, single or two shots; a few received placebo; per-sample allocation not given. Sampling happened 63 days after the first vaccine or placebo injection. With 3 bases removed from V and 2 bases from J, the gap between germline ends came to 8 bases. The CDR3 is 13 residues long. The germline V gene has CDR1 SGHAT and CDR2 FQNNGV. This specimen comes from a study of Ad26.COV2.S vaccination and SARS-CoV-2 variants. Looking at the study overall: Dosing was one shot or two shots 56 days apart.

The study, taken as a whole, reports: The study found higher spike-specific TCR breadth in vaccine than placebo recipients. Reported post-vaccination CD8+ and CD4+ T cell responses to spike showed substantial breadth.

The method was immunoSEQ multiplex PCR; TCRdb's version includes in-frame clones alone and lacks a portion of them. The table includes under 550,000 clones, over 75% detected once. This TCR came from a person aged 18-60 years who received the Ad26.COV2.S COVID-19 vaccine or a placebo. Sequenced here: peripheral blood, sampled in a trial of Ad26.COV2.S vaccine versus placebo. The chain employs TRBV11-2 and TRBJ2-7, with D hard to call. The CDR3 spells CASSLGPTYEQYF. In nucleotides, the CDR3 is TGTGCCAGCAGCTTGGGCCCTACCTACGAGCAGTACTTC.